This section outlines one T cell receptor (beta chain) sequence together with its context. Its antigen is not known. Trimming stripped 2 bases from V and 4 bases from J, with 11 bases between. Germline assignment: CDR1 SGHTA and CDR2 FQGTGA. The CDR3 consists of 15 residues. Repertoires were generated with immunoSEQ multiplex PCR, while TCRdb's copy carries only in-frame clones and drops some. The data show roughly 64,000 clones, with roughly 87% seen just once and roughly 13% held by the top ten. This sample was included in a study of lymphopenia after photon versus proton radiotherapy. Study outcomes and limitations: Proton therapy kept repertoires fairly stable, unlike photons, which gained effector/memory cells. In patients who died, overall survival fell as post-nadir TCR diversity dropped more.

This TCR derives from a man older than 75 with esophageal cancer. This specimen consisted of peripheral blood, obtained from a patient treated with proton-based radiotherapy. The V gene is TRBV7-3, the J gene TRBJ2-2; D unclear. The DNA of the CDR3 is TGTGCCAGCAGCTTACTATCCCTGGGCACCGGGGAGCTGTTTTTT. Amino acid sequence: CASSLLSLGTGELFF.